Detailed here is one T cell receptor beta chain. The antigen is not known. This record comes from a study of T-cell memory formation after mild COVID-19. Study background: Clusters were largely donor specific.

Whole-study results and caveats: Clones that contracted clustered mainly in CM and EM if CD4+ and in EMRA if CD8+. Some responding clones appeared in pre-infection memory, suggesting cross-reactive memory joined.

5'RACE with constant-segment primers built TCRalpha and TCRbeta cDNA libraries with UMIs. TCRdb re-called the 5' RACE reads through MiXCR, storing one row per CDR3 protein. The table lists 150,000 to 200,000 distinct CDR3 sequences, over 20% of them singletons. The V end was cut by 1 base, the J end by 1 base, with 10 bases between. Germline CDR1 is MGHRA and CDR2 is YSYEKL. CDR3 length: 15 residues. V is TRBV4-1 and J is TRBJ1-1; D is perhaps TRBD1 (5 bases). The sample consisted of PBMCs or a T cell subset sorted from them (not recorded which). The sequence was collected from an adult woman who had mild COVID-19 (a few samples of this study predate the infection). Cell type and time point are not known. Here the CDR3 reads CASSQGGWANTEAFF. In DNA, the CDR3 is TGCGCCAGCAGCCAAGGGGGGTGGGCGAACACTGAAGCTTTCTTT.